This T cell receptor beta chain was observed in a study of neurological immune-mediated disorders. TCRdb processed the 5' RACE reads anew with MiXCR; each CDR3 protein has one entry. Among some 41,000 distinct CDR3 sequences listed, approximately 14% were seen once. This clonotype was counted many times. CD4+ or CD8+ T cells at a count of about 940,000 served as input for the sorted libraries. Trimming cost V 6 bases and J 2 bases, with 18 bases left between them. Germline-derived CDR1 and CDR2 are SGHRS and YFSETQ. The length of the CDR3 is 15 residues. V usage is TRBV5-1 and J usage is TRBJ2-7, with D hard to call. The TCR comes from an older woman with HTLV-1-associated myelopathy (HAM/TSP). Sequences were obtained from CD4+ T cells from blood. The CDR3 here is CASTQDGQATYEQYF. In DNA, the CDR3 is TGCGCCAGCACCCAAGACGGGCAGGCAACCTACGAGCAGTACTTC.